This T cell receptor (beta chain) was profiled in a study of human T cells and chemical hapten exposure. Overall study: Across the whole study, which lasted around six months, patients were given diphenylcyclopropenone on the scalp once a week.

The library tagged each cDNA molecule with unique molecular identifiers. TCRdb fed the RACE reads into MiXCR, producing one record per CDR3 protein. The table includes roughly 180,000 distinct CDR3 sequences, about a fifth detected once. Time point here: patch test 1, 2 weeks after DPC sensitization. Treatment here: therapeutic diphenylcyclopropenone sensitization with weekly scalp DPC. Alopecia patients deemed DPC-suitable, aged 18 to 70, excluding pregnancy. The CDR3 has 13 amino acids. CDR1 is DFQATT, CDR2 SNEGSKA, per germline (reference sequence). The V end lost 4 bases, the J end lost 6 bases, and 16 bases lay between the germline ends.

The clonotype originates from a woman between 50 and 59 years old with alopecia areata. Some clones in this sample may be carry-over from other donors' samples. The genes are TRBV20-1 and TRBJ2-7, with a tentative D call TRBD2 (6 bases). The source material was whole blood, sampled in connection with sensitization to the hapten diphenylcyclopropenone (DPC). CDR3 protein: CSANKQLAAEQYF. The CDR3 coding sequence is TGCAGTGCTAATAAACAGTTAGCGGCCGAGCAGTACTTC.